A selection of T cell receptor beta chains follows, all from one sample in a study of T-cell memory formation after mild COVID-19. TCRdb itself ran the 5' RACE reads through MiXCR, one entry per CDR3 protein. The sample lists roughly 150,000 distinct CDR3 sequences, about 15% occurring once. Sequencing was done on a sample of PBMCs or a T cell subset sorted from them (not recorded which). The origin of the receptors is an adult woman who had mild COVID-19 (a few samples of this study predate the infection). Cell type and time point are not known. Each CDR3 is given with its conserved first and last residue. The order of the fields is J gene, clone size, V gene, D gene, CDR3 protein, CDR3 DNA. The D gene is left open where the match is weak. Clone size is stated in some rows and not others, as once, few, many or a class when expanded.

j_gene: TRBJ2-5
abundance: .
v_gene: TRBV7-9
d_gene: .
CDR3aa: CASSLAQGTSYKETQYF
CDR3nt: TGTGCCAGCAGCTTAGCGCAGGGGACCAGCTACAAAGAGACCCAGTACTTC

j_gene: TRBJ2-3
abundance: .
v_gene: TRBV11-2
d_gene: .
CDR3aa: CASSFSTIGADTQYF
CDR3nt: TGTGCCAGCAGCTTTTCAACGATCGGGGCAGATACGCAGTATTTT

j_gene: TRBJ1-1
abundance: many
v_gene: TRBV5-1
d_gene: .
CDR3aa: CASSLFPRAENTEAFF
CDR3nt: TGCGCCAGCAGCCTGTTCCCCAGGGCAGAGAACACTGAAGCTTTCTTT

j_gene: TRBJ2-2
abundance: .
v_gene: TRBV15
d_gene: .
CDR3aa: CATSRGPGYVGEMFF
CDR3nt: TGTGCCACCAGCAGAGGTCCAGGGTACGTCGGGGAGATGTTTTTT

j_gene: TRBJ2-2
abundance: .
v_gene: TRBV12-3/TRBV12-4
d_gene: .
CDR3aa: CASSLDRPTGLTNTGELFF
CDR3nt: TGTGCCAGCAGTTTAGACAGACCGACAGGCCTCACGAACACCGGGGAGCTGTTTTTT

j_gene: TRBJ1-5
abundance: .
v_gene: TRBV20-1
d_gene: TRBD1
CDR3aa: CSAKGQNSNQPQHF
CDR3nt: TGCAGTGCCAAGGGACAGAATAGCAATCAGCCCCAGCATTTT

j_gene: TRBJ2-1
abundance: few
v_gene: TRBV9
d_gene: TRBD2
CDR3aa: CASSLAGGNYNEQFF
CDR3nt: TGTGCCAGCAGCCTAGCGGGTGGGAACTACAATGAGCAGTTCTTC

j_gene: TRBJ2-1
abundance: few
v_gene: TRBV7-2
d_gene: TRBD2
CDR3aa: CASSSNSGLADNEQFF
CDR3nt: TGTGCCAGCAGCTCTAATTCGGGACTAGCCGATAATGAGCAGTTCTTC

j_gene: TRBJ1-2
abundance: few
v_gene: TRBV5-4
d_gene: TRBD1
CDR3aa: CASSSTGGYGYTF
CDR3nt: TGTGCCAGCAGCTCTACAGGGGGCTATGGCTACACCTTC

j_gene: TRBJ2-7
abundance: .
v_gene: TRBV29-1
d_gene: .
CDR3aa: CSVDKGSGVYEQYF
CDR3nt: TGCAGCGTTGATAAGGGGTCTGGGGTCTACGAGCAGTACTTC

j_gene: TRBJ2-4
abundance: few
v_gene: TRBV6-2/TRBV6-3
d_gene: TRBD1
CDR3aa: CASSLAGGVDIQYF
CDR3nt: TGTGCCAGCAGCCTCGCAGGGGGAGTAGACATTCAGTACTTC

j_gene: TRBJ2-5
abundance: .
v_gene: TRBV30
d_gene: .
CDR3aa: CAWSVEETQYF
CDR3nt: TGTGCCTGGAGTGTGGAAGAGACCCAGTACTTC

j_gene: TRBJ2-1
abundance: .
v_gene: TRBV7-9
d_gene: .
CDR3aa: CASSLGRPNNEQFF
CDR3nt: TGTGCCAGCAGCTTAGGTCGGCCTAACAATGAGCAGTTCTTC

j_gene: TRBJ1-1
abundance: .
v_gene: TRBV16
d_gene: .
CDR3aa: CASSQSSTGFAEAFF
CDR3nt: TGTGCCAGCAGCCAATCGAGTACAGGGTTCGCTGAAGCTTTCTTT

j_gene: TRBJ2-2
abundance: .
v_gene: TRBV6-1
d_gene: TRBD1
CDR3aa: CASRSGTGANTGELFF
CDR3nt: TGTGCCAGCAGGTCCGGGACAGGGGCGAACACCGGGGAGCTGTTTTTT

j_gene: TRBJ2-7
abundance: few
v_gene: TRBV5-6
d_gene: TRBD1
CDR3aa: CASSLGDRGYDEQYF
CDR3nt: TGTGCCAGCAGCTTGGGGGACAGGGGTTACGACGAGCAGTACTTC

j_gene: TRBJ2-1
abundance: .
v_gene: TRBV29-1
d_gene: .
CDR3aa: CSVAGSVGDWNNEQFF
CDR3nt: TGCAGCGTTGCCGGATCGGTAGGAGACTGGAACAATGAGCAGTTCTTC

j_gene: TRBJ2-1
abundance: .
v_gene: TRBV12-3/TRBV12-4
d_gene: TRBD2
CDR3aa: CASSLWLAGADEQFF
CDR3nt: TGTGCCAGCAGTTTGTGGCTAGCGGGAGCGGATGAGCAGTTCTTC

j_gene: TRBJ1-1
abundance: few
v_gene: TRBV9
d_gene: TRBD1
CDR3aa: CASSVEARGGTEAFF
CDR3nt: TGTGCCAGCAGCGTAGAGGCCAGGGGGGGAACTGAAGCTTTCTTT

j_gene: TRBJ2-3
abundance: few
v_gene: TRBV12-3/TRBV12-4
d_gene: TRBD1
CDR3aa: CASDQGAVDTQYF
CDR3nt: TGTGCCAGCGACCAGGGGGCGGTTGATACGCAGTATTTT

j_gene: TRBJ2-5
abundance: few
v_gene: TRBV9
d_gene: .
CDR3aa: CASSVATYEETQYF
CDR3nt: TGTGCCAGCAGCGTAGCGACTTATGAAGAGACCCAGTACTTC

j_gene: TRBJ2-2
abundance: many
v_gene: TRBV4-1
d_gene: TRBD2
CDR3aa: CASSQGRREGLTGELFF
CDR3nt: TGCGCCAGCAGCCAAGGGCGGCGGGAGGGCCTCACCGGGGAGCTGTTTTTT

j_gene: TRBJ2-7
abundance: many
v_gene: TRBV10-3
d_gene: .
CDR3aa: CAIKQGPGDEQYF
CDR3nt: TGTGCCATAAAACAGGGCCCAGGGGACGAGCAGTACTTC

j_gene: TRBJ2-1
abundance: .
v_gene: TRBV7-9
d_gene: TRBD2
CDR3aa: CASSLFLAGGTDEQFF
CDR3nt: TGTGCCAGCAGCCTCTTCCTAGCGGGGGGAACCGATGAGCAGTTCTTC

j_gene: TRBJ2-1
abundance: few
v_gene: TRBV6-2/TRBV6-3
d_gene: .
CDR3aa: CASSYPANEQFF
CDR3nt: TGTGCCAGCAGTTACCCGGCGAATGAGCAGTTCTTC

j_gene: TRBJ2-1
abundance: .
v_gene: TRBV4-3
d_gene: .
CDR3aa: CASSHRSWGEQFF
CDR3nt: TGCGCCAGCAGCCATCGGAGCTGGGGTGAGCAGTTCTTC

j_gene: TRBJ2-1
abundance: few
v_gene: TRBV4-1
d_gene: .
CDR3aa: CASSPLKGSFYNEQFF
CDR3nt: TGCGCCAGCAGCCCCTTAAAGGGAAGTTTCTACAATGAGCAGTTCTTC

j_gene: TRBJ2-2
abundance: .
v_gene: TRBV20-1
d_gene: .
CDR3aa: CSAELVNTGELFF
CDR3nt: TGCAGTGCTGAACTAGTAAACACCGGGGAGCTGTTTTTT

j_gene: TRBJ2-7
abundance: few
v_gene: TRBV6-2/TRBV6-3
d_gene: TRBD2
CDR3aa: CASTNSGRHAEQYF
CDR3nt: TGTGCCAGCACCAATAGCGGGAGGCACGCCGAGCAGTACTTC

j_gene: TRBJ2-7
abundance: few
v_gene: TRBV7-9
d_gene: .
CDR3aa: CASSSLGEEQYF
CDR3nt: TGTGCCAGCAGCTCCCTAGGCGAGGAGCAGTACTTC

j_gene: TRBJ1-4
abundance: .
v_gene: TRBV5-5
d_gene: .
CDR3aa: CASSSEDNEKLFF
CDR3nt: TGTGCCAGCAGCTCCGAGGATAATGAAAAACTGTTTTTT

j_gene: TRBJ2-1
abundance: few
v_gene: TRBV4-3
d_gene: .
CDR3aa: CASSQDGAGASSYNEQFF
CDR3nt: TGCGCCAGCAGCCAGGACGGAGCGGGCGCAAGCTCCTACAATGAGCAGTTCTTC

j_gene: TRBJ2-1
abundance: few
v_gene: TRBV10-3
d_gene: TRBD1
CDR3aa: CAISEGDREFDEQFF
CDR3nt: TGTGCCATCAGTGAAGGTGACAGGGAATTCGATGAGCAGTTCTTC